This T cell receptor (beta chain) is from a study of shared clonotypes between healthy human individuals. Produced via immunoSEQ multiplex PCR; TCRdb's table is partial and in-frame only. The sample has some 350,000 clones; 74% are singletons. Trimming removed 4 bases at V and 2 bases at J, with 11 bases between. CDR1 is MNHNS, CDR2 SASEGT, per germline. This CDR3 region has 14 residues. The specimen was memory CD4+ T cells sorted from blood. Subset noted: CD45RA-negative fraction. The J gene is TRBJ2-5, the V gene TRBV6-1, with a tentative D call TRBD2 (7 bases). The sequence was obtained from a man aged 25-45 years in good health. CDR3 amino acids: CASSGGGQQETQYF. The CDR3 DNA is TGTGCCAGCAGTGGGGGGGGGCAGCAAGAGACCCAGTACTTC.